This T cell receptor (beta chain) was retrieved from a study of cytomegalovirus exposure and HLA in healthy donors. The PCR contained 60 Vbeta and 13 Jbeta primers. Libraries were prepared by immunoSEQ multiplex PCR; TCRdb keeps only in-frame clonotypes and omits some of them. Among some 170,000 clones listed, less than 80% were seen once. CDR1 and CDR2 (germline): WNHNN, SYGVQD (reference sequence). Trimming left V 2 bases short and J 3 bases short, with 18 bases between. This CDR3 comprises 17 residues. With regard to this clone: Other DNA sequences in this specimen translate into the identical CDR3.

V gene TRBV10-1 combines with J gene TRBJ2-3; a possible D gene is TRBD1 (5 bases). Sequenced sample: PBMCs. The clonotype originates from a man aged 35 to 55 in good health and CMV-seronegative. CDR3 sequence: CASSETPDTHETDTQYF. Written as DNA, the CDR3 is TGCGCCAGCAGTGAGACCCCGGACACCCACGAAACAGATACGCAGTATTTT.